This T cell receptor (beta chain) was sequenced during a study of vaccination effects on CD4 cells after COVID-19. Sequencing followed a ViraFEST assay step that expanded antigen-specific CD4+ T cells with viral peptide pools. The culture ran for approximately nine days before CD4+ T cells were isolated. All vaccine recipients tested negative for nucleocapsid antibodies and had never contracted SARS-CoV-2 infection. Trimming left V 5 bases short and J 3 bases short, with 7 bases between. CDR3 length equals 12 residues. Clones were read by immunoSEQ multiplex PCR, and TCRdb kept only the in-frame ones, dropping some. In the table there are 77,000 or so clones, 78% of which are singletons. Of note for this clone: Its cognate antigen is unknown.

The sample in question was CD4+ T cells from PBMCs cultured with SARS-CoV-2 spike peptides, obtained before COVID-19 vaccination. The chain is built from TRBV12-3 or TRBV12-4 and TRBJ1-1, with D possibly TRBD1 on 5 matching bases. The TCR originated in a human donor who received a COVID-19 vaccine. CDR3: CASSRGDTEAFF. The CDR3 region has the DNA TGTGCCAGCAGTCGGGGGGACACTGAAGCTTTCTTT.